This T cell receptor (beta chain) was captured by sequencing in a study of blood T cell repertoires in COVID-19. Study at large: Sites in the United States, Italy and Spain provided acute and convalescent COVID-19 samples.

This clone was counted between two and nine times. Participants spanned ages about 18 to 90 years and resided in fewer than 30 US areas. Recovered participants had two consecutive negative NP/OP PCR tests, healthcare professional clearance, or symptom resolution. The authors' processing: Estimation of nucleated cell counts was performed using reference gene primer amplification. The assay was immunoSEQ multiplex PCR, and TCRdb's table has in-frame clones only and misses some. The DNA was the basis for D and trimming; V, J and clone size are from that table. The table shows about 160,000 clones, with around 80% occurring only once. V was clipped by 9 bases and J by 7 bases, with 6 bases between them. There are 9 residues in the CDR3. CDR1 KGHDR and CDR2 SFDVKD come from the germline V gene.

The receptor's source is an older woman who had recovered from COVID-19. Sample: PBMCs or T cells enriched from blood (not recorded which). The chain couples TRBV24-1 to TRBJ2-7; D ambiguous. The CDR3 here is CATSEEQYF. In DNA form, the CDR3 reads TGTGCCACCTCGGAGGAGCAGTACTTC.